Following are 8 T cell receptor beta chains from one sample sequenced in a study of blood T cell repertoires in COVID-19 (dated by TCRdb to between 2020 and 2021). Libraries were built with the immunoSEQ multiplex PCR assay. The source is immuneACCESS, and TCRdb retained only in-frame sequences with V and J called. Part of the clones is not carried over; for the studies checked, unresolved V genes explain less than half of this, and the remainder is unexplained. This sample holds roughly 120,000 clones; 82% were observed only once. 7% to 9.5% of the sample lies in the top ten. Material: peripheral blood. The receptors derive from a man between 65 and 79 years old with active or convalescent COVID-19.

The chain carries TRBV15 and TRBJ2-3; tentatively, D is TRBD2 (6 bases). V gave up 4 bases and J gave up 2 bases, with 16 bases separating them. There are 16 residues in the CDR3. The V gene's germline CDR1 is LNHNV and CDR2 YYDKDF (reference sequence). As DNA, the CDR3 is TGTGCCACCAGCATCGCTGGCGGGGCGAACACAGATACGCAGTATTTT. Translating it yields CATSIAGGANTDTQYF.

The chain carries TRBV7-2 and TRBJ1-5; the D gene is possibly TRBD1 (5 bases). With 1 base removed from V and 6 bases from J, the gap between germline ends came to 10 bases. In germline, CDR1 is SGHTA, CDR2 FQGNSA. The CDR3 has 14 amino acids. In nucleotides, the CDR3 is TGTGCCAGCAGCTTAGGGGGGGTTGTTCAGCCCCAGCATTTT. Its protein is CASSLGGVVQPQHF.

The CDR3 DNA reads TGTGCCAGCCGACAGGACTATGGCTACACCTTC. This gives the protein CASRQDYGYTF. The V gene is TRBV6-5, the J gene TRBJ1-2; possible D gene TRBD1, 6 bases. The CDR3 spans 11 residues. Germline CDR1 reads MNHEY; CDR2 reads SVGAGI. Trimming left V 8 bases short and J 3 bases short, with 7 bases between.

The chain recombines TRBV28 with TRBJ1-1, with 7 bases identical to TRBD1. V shed 4 bases and J 3 bases; nucleotides not matched to a gene: 5. CDR1 MDHEN and CDR2 SYDVKM come from the germline V gene. There are 14 residues in the CDR3. The CDR3 spells CASSSQGYYTEAFF. The CDR3 DNA reads TGTGCCAGCAGTTCACAGGGGTATTACACTGAAGCTTTCTTT.

In this sample, this clone turned up a few times. This CDR3 is CASSQGYEGSSGYTF. The DNA of the CDR3 is TGCGCCAGCAGCCAAGGTTACGAGGGTTCCTCTGGCTACACCTTC. This chain joins TRBV4-3 and TRBJ1-2; D gene unclear. From germline, CDR1 is LGHNA and CDR2 YSLEER. Trimming left V 1 base short and J 7 bases short, with 16 bases between. The CDR3 sequence is 15 residues long.

The chain uses TRBV30 and TRBJ1-6, with 7 bases that match TRBD1. V lost 3 bases and J lost 7; bases outside the gene matches: 0. CDR3 length: 12 residues. CDR1 is GTSNPN and CDR2 is SVGIG in the germline V gene (reference sequence). The CDR3 spells CAWRGQNSPLHF. The CDR3 nucleotides read TGTGCCTGGAGGGGACAGAATTCACCCCTCCACTTT.

Here the CDR3 DNA reads TGCGCCAGCAGCCGAATAGCGGGAGTAGTGGATGAGCAGTTCTTC. As protein: CASSRIAGVVDEQFF. This rearrangement joins TRBV4-3 to TRBJ2-1; 9 bases match TRBD2. This CDR3 contains 15 residues. Germline V lookup: CDR1 LGHNA, CDR2 YSLEER. J gave up 8 bases and V 4 bases, and 9 bases lay outside the gene matches.

This clone was observed a few times. The V call is TRBV11-2, the J call TRBJ2-1; D is possibly TRBD2 (5 bases). Germline CDR1 reads SGHAT; CDR2 reads FQNNGV. This CDR3 region has 12 residues. V shed 3 bases and J shed 15 bases, with 15 bases lying between them. CDR3 coding DNA: TGTGCCAGCAGCTTCGCGTCTGGACTGCCGTTCTTC. This gives the protein CASSFASGLPFF.